The 10 T cell receptor beta chains presented below share a single source sample, sequenced in a study of T-cell reconstitution after alpha-beta-depleted transplantation in children. Unique molecular identifiers tagged the TCRbeta library. TCRdb processed the PCR reads anew with MiXCR; each CDR3 protein has one entry. The table shows about 200,000 distinct CDR3 sequences, with 6.3% occurring only once. The sample in question was PBMCs, obtained before TCRalphabeta/CD19-depleted stem cell transplant. All receptors derive from a girl in the first two years of life with combined immunodeficiency, due to receive a stem cell transplant.

This clonotype was found many times. The chain is built from TRBV9 and TRBJ1-2; D might be TRBD1 (6 bases). Trimming took 7 bases from V and 4 from J, leaving 11 bases between them. The CDR3 is made up of 12 amino acids. The germline V gene encodes CDR1 SGDLS and CDR2 YYNGEE. CDR3 in amino acids: CASGKTGYGYTF. CDR3 in DNA: TGTGCCAGCGGGAAGACAGGCTATGGCTACACCTTC.

This clonotype was found many times. This chain uses TRBV5-6 with TRBJ2-7; no definite D call. CDR3 length: 12 residues. From germline, CDR1 is SGHDT and CDR2 YYEEEE. Deletions cut 4 bases from V and 2 bases from J, with 7 bases between. The CDR3 here is CASSRTTYEQYF. The CDR3 nucleotides are TGTGCCAGCAGCCGAACAACCTACGAGCAGTACTTC.

This clonotype was counted between two and nine times. The rearrangement links TRBV27 to TRBJ2-3; tentatively, D is TRBD2 (5 bases). The CDR3 loop spans 19 amino acids. From germline, CDR1 is MNHEY and CDR2 SMNVEV (reference sequence). V was clipped by 0 bases and J by 6 bases, with 25 bases between them. The CDR3 nucleotides are TGTGCCAGCAGTTTATCATGGGTCGAGACGAGAGGGATTACCGATACGCAGTATTTT. Translation: CASSLSWVETRGITDTQYF.

This clonotype was recorded many times. The chain is built from TRBV7-9 and TRBJ2-7, with a possible D match to TRBD2 (7 bases). With 2 bases removed from V and 0 bases from J, the gap between germline ends came to 14 bases. Germline V gene lookup returns CDR1 SEHNR and CDR2 FQNEAQ (reference sequence). CDR3 length equals 16 residues. The CDR3, as DNA: TGTGCCAGCAGCTTATGGGGGGGCATCGGCTCCTACGAGCAGTACTTC. Encoded protein: CASSLWGGIGSYEQYF.

This clonotype showed up many times. This chain links TRBV11-2 with TRBJ2-2; TRBD2 aligns across 10 bases. The germline V gene encodes CDR1 SGHAT and CDR2 FQNNGV. The V segment lost 5 bases and the J segment 2 bases; nucleotides outside the gene matches: 5. The CDR3 sequence is 16 residues long. DNA of the CDR3: TGTGCCAGCAGCGCACTAGCGGGGTCCAACACCGGGGAGCTGTTTTTT. It specifies CASSALAGSNTGELFF.

This clonotype has ten or more counts. V and J are TRBV20-1 and TRBJ2-7; D is unclear. V shed 6 bases and J shed 0 bases, with 12 bases lying between them. In germline, CDR1 is DFQATT, CDR2 SNEGSKA (reference sequence). This CDR3 region has 13 residues. CDR3: CSALDTLSYEQYF. As DNA, the CDR3 is TGCAGTGCGTTAGACACGCTCTCCTACGAGCAGTACTTC.

This clonotype appeared many times. The chain uses TRBV9 and TRBJ2-3; TRBD2 matches 8 bases. Losses at the gene ends were 4 bases for V and 0 bases for J; bases not matched to a gene: 4. CDR3 size: 15 residues. The germline V gene has CDR1 SGDLS and CDR2 YYNGEE. The CDR3 protein is CASSPIAGSTDTQYF. The CDR3 coding sequence is TGTGCCAGCAGCCCTATAGCGGGAAGCACAGATACGCAGTATTTT.

Concerning this clonotype: Being one base from a much bigger clone, this may be a read error. The genes are TRBV6-2 or TRBV6-3 and TRBJ2-4; no firm D call. The CDR3 spans 16 residues. Germline CDR1 is MNHEY and CDR2 is SVGEGT. CDR3 in DNA: TGTGCCAGCAGTTACGATCCACTTTTGGCCAAACACATTCAGTACTTC. The encoded protein is CASSYDPLLAKHIQYF.

There are many counts of this clonotype. This chain connects TRBV20-1 to TRBJ2-7; 8 positions agree with TRBD1. V shed 4 bases, J shed 5 bases, and the junction held 4 bases outside the gene matches. The CDR3 contains 12 residues. CDR1 is DFQATT and CDR2 is SNEGSKA in the germline V gene (reference sequence). The CDR3 DNA reads TGCAGTGCTACAGACAGGGGACACGAGCAGTACTTC. As protein: CSATDRGHEQYF.

The chain joins TRBV7-8 to TRBJ2-1, with 7 positions matching TRBD2. There are 16 residues in the CDR3. Germline CDR1 is SGHVS and CDR2 is FQNEAQ. With 1 base clipped from V and 8 bases from J, the junction kept 11 bases outside the gene matches. The CDR3 bases are TGTGCCAGCAGCTTAGTGGCTGGCGGGAGCCACTATGAGCAGTTCTTC. As protein: CASSLVAGGSHYEQFF.